The TCR beta chain under discussion was sequenced for a study of cytomegalovirus exposure and HLA in healthy donors. Study-level results: Among TCR sequences, most were rare, though some public TCRs appeared in many donors. Within the 120 or so validation repertoires, first-cohort TCR clusters tended to co-occur, according to a later analysis.

As for this clone: The antigen is unknown.

Method: immunoSEQ multiplex PCR; TCRdb's copy keeps in-frame clones and lacks some. This table holds roughly 280,000 clones, 80% to 90% found once. A roughly 120-subject validation cohort, separate from the approximately 700-subject first cohort, supplied the donors. This sequence was found in a woman in her late teens or twenties in good health and CMV-seronegative. The sample taken for sequencing was PBMCs.

CDR3 in amino acids: CASSSRQGNSPLHF. CDR3 sequence (DNA): TGTGCCAGCAGCTCTCGACAGGGAAATTCACCCCTCCACTTT. This sequence joins TRBV9 and TRBJ1-6; 7 nucleotides line up with TRBD1. J was trimmed by 7 bases and V by 4 bases; bases with no gene match: 5. Per the germline V gene, CDR1 is SGDLS and CDR2 is YYNGEE. CDR3 size: 14 residues.